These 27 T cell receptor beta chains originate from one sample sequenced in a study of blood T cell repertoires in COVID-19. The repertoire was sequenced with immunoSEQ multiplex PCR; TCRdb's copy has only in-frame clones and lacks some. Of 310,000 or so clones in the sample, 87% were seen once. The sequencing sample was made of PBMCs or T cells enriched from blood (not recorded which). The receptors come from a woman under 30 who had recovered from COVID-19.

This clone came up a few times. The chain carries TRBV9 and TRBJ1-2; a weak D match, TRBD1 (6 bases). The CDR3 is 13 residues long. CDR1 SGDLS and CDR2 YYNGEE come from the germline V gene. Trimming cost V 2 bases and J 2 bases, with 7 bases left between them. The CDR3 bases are TGTGCCAGCAGCGTGGACAGAAACTATGGCTACACCTTC. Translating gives CASSVDRNYGYTF. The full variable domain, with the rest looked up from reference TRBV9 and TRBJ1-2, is DSGVTQTPKHLITATGQRVTLRCSPRSGDLSVYWYQQSLDQGLQFLIQYYNGEERAKGNILERFSAQQFPDLHSELNLSSLELGDSALYFCASSVDRNYGYTFGSGTRLTVV.

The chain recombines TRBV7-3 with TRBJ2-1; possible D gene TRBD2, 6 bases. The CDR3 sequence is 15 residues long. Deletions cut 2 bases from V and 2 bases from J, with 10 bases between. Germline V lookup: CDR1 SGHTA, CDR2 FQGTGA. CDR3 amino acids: CASSLWAGPYNEQFF. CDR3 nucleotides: TGTGCCAGCAGCTTATGGGCGGGGCCCTACAATGAGCAGTTCTTC.

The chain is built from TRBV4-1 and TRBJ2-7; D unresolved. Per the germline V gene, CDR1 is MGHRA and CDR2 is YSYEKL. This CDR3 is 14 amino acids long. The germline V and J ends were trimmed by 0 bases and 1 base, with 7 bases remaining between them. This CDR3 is CASSQDSRSYEQYF. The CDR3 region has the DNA TGCGCCAGCAGCCAAGATTCCCGGTCCTACGAGCAGTACTTC.

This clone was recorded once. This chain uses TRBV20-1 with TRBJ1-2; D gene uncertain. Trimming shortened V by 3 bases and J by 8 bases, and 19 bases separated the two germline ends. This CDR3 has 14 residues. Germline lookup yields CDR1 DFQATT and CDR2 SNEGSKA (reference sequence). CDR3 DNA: TGCAGTGCTAGTAGTTACGGGAGGGCTAGAGGCTACACCTTC. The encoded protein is CSASSYGRARGYTF.

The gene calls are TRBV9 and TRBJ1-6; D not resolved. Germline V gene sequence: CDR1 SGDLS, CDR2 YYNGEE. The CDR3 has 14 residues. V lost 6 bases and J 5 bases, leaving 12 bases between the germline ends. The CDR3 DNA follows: TGTGCCAGCACACAGTTGCCGGATAATTCACCCCTCCACTTT. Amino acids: CASTQLPDNSPLHF. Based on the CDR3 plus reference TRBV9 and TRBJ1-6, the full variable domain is DSGVTQTPKHLITATGQRVTLRCSPRSGDLSVYWYQQSLDQGLQFLIQYYNGEERAKGNILERFSAQQFPDLHSELNLSSLELGDSALYFCASTQLPDNSPLHFGNGTRLTVT.

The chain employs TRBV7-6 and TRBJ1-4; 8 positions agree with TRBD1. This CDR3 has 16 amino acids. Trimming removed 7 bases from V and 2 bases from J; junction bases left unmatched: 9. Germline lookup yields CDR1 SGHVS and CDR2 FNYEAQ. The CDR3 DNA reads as TGTGCCAGCACCGCAGGGGGCGCAGGGACTAATGAAAAACTGTTTTTT. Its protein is CASTAGGAGTNEKLFF.

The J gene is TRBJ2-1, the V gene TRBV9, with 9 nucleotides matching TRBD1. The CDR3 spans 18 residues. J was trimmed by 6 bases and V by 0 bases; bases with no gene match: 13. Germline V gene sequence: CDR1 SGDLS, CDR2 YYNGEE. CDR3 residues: CASSVVNRGPSGLNEQFF. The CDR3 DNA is TGTGCCAGCAGCGTAGTAAACAGGGGGCCTAGCGGACTCAATGAGCAGTTCTTC. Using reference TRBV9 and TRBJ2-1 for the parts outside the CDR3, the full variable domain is DSGVTQTPKHLITATGQRVTLRCSPRSGDLSVYWYQQSLDQGLQFLIQYYNGEERAKGNILERFSAQQFPDLHSELNLSSLELGDSALYFCASSVVNRGPSGLNEQFFGPGTRLTVL.

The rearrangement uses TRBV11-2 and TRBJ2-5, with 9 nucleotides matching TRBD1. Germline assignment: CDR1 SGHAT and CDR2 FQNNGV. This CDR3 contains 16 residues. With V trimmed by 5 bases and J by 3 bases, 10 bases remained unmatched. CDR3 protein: CASSPIRDRDEETQYF. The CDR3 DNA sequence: TGTGCCAGCAGCCCCATCAGGGACAGGGACGAAGAGACCCAGTACTTC.

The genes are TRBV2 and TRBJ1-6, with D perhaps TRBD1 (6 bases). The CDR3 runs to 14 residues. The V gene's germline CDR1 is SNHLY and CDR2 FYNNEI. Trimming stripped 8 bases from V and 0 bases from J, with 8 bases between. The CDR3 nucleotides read TGTGCCAGCGGACAGAGCTCCTATAATTCACCCCTCCACTTT. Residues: CASGQSSYNSPLHF.

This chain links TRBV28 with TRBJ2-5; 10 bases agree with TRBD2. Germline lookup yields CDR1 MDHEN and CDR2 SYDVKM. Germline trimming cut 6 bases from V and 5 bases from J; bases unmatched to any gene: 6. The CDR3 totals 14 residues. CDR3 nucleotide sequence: TGTGCCAGCAGCGTAGCGGGGGGCGCGGAGACCCAGTACTTC. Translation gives CASSVAGGAETQYF.

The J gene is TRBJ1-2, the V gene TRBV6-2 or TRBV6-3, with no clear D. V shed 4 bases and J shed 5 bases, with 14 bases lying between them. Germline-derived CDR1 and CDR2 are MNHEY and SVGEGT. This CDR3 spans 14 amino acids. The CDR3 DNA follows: TGTGCCAGCAGTTTCTTGTCCGGGGTTTATGGCTACACCTTC. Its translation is CASSFLSGVYGYTF.

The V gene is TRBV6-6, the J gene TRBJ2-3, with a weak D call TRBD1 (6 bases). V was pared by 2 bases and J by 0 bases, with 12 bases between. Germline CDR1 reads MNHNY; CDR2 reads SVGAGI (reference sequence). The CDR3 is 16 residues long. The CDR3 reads CASSYPGTTSTDTQYF. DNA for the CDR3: TGTGCCAGCAGTTACCCCGGGACAACCAGCACAGATACGCAGTATTTT.

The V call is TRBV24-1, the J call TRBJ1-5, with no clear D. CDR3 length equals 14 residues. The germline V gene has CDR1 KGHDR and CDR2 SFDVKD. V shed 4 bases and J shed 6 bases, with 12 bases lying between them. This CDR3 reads CATSDSRGLQPQHF. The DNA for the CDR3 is TGTGCCACCAGTGACTCGCGAGGACTTCAGCCCCAGCATTTT.

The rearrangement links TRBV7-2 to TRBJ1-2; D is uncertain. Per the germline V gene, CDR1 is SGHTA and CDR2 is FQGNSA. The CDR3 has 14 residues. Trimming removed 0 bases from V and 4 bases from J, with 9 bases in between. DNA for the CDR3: TGTGCCAGCAGCTTAGCGGGGAGAGGCTATGGCTACACCTTC. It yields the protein CASSLAGRGYGYTF.

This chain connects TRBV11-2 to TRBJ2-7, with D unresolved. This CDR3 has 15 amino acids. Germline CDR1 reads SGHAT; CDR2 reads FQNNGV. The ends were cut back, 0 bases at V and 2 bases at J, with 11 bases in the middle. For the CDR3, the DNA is TGTGCCAGCAGCTTAGAACCCTACTCCCCCTACGAGCAGTACTTC. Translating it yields CASSLEPYSPYEQYF.

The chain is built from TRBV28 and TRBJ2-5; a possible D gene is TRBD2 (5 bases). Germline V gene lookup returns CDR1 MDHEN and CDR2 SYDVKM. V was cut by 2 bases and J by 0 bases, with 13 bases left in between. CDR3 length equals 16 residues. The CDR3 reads CASSLGLAGHQETQYF. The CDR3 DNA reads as TGTGCCAGCAGTTTAGGCCTAGCAGGACACCAAGAGACCCAGTACTTC. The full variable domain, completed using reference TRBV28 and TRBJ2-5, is DVKVTQSSRYLVKRTGEKVFLECVQDMDHENMFWYRQDPGLGLRLIYFSYDVKMKEKGDIPEGYSVSREKKERFSLILESASTNQTSMYLCASSLGLAGHQETQYFGPGTRLLVL.

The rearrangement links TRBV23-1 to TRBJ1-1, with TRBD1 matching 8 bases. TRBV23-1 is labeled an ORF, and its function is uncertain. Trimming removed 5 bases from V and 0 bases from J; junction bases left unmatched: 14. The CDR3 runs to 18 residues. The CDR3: CASSLGQGRILMNTEAFF. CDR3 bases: TGCGCCAGCAGTTTAGGACAGGGACGGATCCTAATGAACACTGAAGCTTTCTTT.

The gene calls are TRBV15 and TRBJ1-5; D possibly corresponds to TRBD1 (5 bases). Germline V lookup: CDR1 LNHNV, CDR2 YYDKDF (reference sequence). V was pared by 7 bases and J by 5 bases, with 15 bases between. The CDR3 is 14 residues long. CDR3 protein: CATTGGWGDQPQHF. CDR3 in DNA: TGTGCCACCACCGGAGGGTGGGGGGATCAGCCCCAGCATTTT.

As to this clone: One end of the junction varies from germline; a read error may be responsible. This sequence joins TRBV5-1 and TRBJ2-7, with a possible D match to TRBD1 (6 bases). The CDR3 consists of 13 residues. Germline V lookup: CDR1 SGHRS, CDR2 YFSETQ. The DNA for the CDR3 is TGCGCCAGCAGCATTGGGATACTCGGGACACTTGACTTC. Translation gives CASSIGILGTLDF. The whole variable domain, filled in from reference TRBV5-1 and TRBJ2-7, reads KAGVTQTPRYLIKTRGQQVTLSCSPISGHRSVSWYQQTPGQGLQFLFEYFSETQRNKGNFPGRFSGRQFSNSRSEMNVSTLELGDSALYLCASSIGILGTLDFGPGTRLTVT.

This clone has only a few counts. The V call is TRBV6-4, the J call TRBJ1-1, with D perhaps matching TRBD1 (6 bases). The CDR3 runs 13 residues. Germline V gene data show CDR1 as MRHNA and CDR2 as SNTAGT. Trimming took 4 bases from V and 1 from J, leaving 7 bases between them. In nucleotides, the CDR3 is TGTGCCAGCAGTGCGGACAGGAACACTGAAGCTTTCTTT. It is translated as CASSADRNTEAFF.

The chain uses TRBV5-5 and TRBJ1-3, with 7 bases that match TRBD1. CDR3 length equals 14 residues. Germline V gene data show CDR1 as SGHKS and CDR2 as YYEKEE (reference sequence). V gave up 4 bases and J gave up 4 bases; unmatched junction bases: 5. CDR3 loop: CASSNTGAGNTIYF. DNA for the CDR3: TGTGCCAGCAGCAACACAGGGGCGGGAAACACCATATATTTT.

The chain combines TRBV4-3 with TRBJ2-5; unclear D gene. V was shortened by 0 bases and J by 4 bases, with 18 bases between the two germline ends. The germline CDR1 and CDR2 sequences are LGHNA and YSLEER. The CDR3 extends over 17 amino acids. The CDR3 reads CASSQDWSLNGRETQYF. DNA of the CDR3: TGCGCCAGCAGCCAAGATTGGTCCCTGAACGGTCGAGAGACCCAGTACTTC.

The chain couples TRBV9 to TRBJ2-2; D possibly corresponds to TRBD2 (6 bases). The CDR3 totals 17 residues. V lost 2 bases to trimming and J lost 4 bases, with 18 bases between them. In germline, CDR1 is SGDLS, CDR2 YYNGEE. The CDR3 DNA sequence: TGTGCCAGCAGCGTGGGGGGACGAAACCCGGGCACCGGGGAGCTGTTTTTT. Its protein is CASSVGGRNPGTGELFF.

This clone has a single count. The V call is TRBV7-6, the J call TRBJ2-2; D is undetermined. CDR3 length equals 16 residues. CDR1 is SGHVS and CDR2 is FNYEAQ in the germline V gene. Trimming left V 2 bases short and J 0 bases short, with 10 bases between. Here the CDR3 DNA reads TGTGCCAGCAGCTTAAGCGTCAGAACGAACACCGGGGAGCTGTTTTTT. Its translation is CASSLSVRTNTGELFF.

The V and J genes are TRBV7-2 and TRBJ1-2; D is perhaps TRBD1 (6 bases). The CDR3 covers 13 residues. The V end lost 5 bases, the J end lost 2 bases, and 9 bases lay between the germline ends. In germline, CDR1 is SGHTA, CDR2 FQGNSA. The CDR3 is CASSQDSNYGYTF. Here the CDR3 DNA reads TGTGCCAGCAGCCAGGACAGCAACTATGGCTACACCTTC.

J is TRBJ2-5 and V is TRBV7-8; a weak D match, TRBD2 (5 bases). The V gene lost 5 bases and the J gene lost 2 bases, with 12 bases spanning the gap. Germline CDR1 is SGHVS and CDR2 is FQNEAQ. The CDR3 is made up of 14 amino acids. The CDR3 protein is CASSLGSGQETQYF. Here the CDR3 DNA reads TGTGCCAGCAGCCTGGGAAGCGGACAAGAGACCCAGTACTTC.

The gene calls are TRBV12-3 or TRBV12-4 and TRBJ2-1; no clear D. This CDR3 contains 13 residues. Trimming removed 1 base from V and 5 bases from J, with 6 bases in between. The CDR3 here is CASSLGSDNEQFF. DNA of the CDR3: TGTGCCAGCAGTTTAGGCAGCGACAATGAGCAGTTCTTC.